These 10 T cell receptor beta chains share one sample of origin, sequenced in a study of T cells in Graves' hyperthyroidism and ophthalmopathy. It was RNA transcripts that yielded the amplified TCR beta CDR3 regions. HTBI primers were the set used in a first-round RT-PCR of the TCR CDR3. Each CDR3 protein is one row after TCRdb ran MiXCR on the multiplex PCR reads. In the table there are 360,000 or so distinct CDR3 sequences, 15% to 20% of which are singletons. What was sequenced was blood. The receptors come from a woman aged 40-49 years with Graves' ophthalmopathy.

This rearrangement joins TRBV4-1 to TRBJ2-5; D could derive from TRBD1 or TRBD2 (5 bases each). From germline, CDR1 is MGHRA and CDR2 YSYEKL. V dropped 2 bases and J dropped 2 bases, with 12 bases sitting between them. The length of the CDR3 is 15 residues. The chain's CDR3 is CASSQRDGAQETQYF. CDR3 nucleotide sequence: TGCGCCAGCAGCCAACGGGACGGGGCACAAGAGACCCAGTACTTC.

This clonotype was counted only a few times. The gene calls are TRBV12-3 or TRBV12-4 and TRBJ1-1; no definite D call. CDR3 length: 14 amino acids. V was shortened by 3 bases and J by 1 base, with 9 bases between the two germline ends. The CDR3 sequence: CASSLTKTNTEAFF. The CDR3 nucleotides read TGTGCCAGCAGTTTGACAAAAACGAACACTGAAGCTTTCTTT.

This clonotype was counted ten times or more. The gene calls are TRBV19 and TRBJ2-2; 8 bases match TRBD2. Germline V lookup: CDR1 LNHDA, CDR2 SQIVND (reference sequence). With V trimmed by 7 bases and J by 0 bases, 4 bases remained unmatched. The CDR3 sequence is 15 residues long. This CDR3 reads CASNSGGANTGELFF. CDR3 nucleotide sequence: TGTGCCAGTAACTCCGGGGGGGCGAACACCGGGGAGCTGTTTTTT.

The table lists this clonotype with many counts. This chain connects TRBV6-1 to TRBJ2-5; 12 bases line up with TRBD2. Germline V gene data show CDR1 as MNHNS and CDR2 as SASEGT. This CDR3 has 16 amino acids. V lost 4 bases and J lost 5; bases outside the gene matches: 8. Here the CDR3 DNA reads TGTGCCAGCAGTGGATCGACTAGCGGGAGAGACGAGACCCAGTACTTC. It is translated as CASSGSTSGRDETQYF.

This clonotype was observed at least ten times. This rearrangement joins TRBV30 to TRBJ2-4; D unresolved. Deletions cut 2 bases from V and 4 bases from J, with 6 bases between. Looked up from germline, CDR1 is GTSNPN and CDR2 is SVGIG (reference sequence). This CDR3 has 12 amino acids. DNA for the CDR3: TGTGCCTGGAGTACCGTAAAAAACATTCAGTACTTC. The encoded protein is CAWSTVKNIQYF.

Many counts were recorded for this clonotype. V gene TRBV29-1 combines with J gene TRBJ2-7; a weak D match, TRBD1 (6 bases). CDR3 length: 13 residues. Trimming cost V 2 bases and J 0 bases, with 8 bases left between them. Per germline, CDR1 SQVTM and CDR2 ANQGSEA. The CDR3 DNA is TGCAGCGTTGAATCGGACAGCTCCTACGAGCAGTACTTC. This translates into CSVESDSSYEQYF.

This clonotype was seen ten or more times. V usage is TRBV12-3 or TRBV12-4 and J usage is TRBJ1-5; no definite D call. V was trimmed by 5 bases and J by 6 bases, leaving 11 bases between them. The CDR3 loop spans 13 amino acids. CDR3 protein: CASSPLIGQPQHF. The DNA for the CDR3 is TGTGCCAGCAGTCCCCTCATTGGTCAGCCCCAGCATTTT.

The table lists this clonotype with many counts. The chain combines TRBV19 with TRBJ1-1, with 8 bases matching TRBD1. The V gene's germline CDR1 is LNHDA and CDR2 SQIVND (reference sequence). The V and J ends lost 5 bases and 1 base, in that order; junction bases with no gene match: 9. The CDR3 has 16 amino acids. The CDR3 bases are TGTGCCAGTAGTCCCCACATGGACAGGGCGAACACTGAAGCTTTCTTT. It encodes CASSPHMDRANTEAFF.

This clonotype has a count of ten or more. The chain has TRBV7-8 and TRBJ2-5; D is unresolved. Germline V gives CDR1 SGHVS, CDR2 FQNEAQ. Trimming left V 6 bases short and J 3 bases short, with 29 bases between. CDR3 length equals 19 residues. CDR3 sequence: CASRHGWWAREVPKETQYF. The CDR3 coding sequence is TGTGCCAGCAGGCACGGTTGGTGGGCACGAGAGGTCCCCAAAGAGACCCAGTACTTC.

This clonotype was found many times. The chain links TRBV5-1 to TRBJ1-2; D is uncertain. The V end lost 3 bases, the J end lost 8 bases, and 14 bases lay between the germline ends. The germline gives CDR1 SGHRS, CDR2 YFSETQ. This CDR3 region has 13 residues. The CDR3 sequence: CASSSPPAGGYTF. For the CDR3, the DNA is TGCGCCAGCAGCTCTCCGCCGGCGGGCGGCTACACCTTC.